This T cell receptor beta chain derives from a study of blood T cell repertoires in COVID-19. In the source study's methods: Nucleated cell number was recorded as an estimate derived from reference gene primer amplification. The assay was immunoSEQ multiplex PCR, and TCRdb's table has in-frame clones only and misses some. For V, J and clone size, that table is used; D and trimming come from the DNA. The repertoire has approximately 77,000 clones, 88% of them found once; the top ten carry under 7.5%. Trimming removed 5 bases from V and 15 bases from J, with 20 bases in between. This CDR3 region has 13 residues.

This rearrangement joins TRBV12-3 or TRBV12-4 to TRBJ1-5; D remains ambiguous. The sequenced sample was peripheral blood. The sequence came from a woman at least 80 years old with acute or convalescent COVID-19. In DNA, the CDR3 is TGTGCCAGCAGTCCCCGTGTAGCAGCCCCACCGCATTTT. Its translation: CASSPRVAAPPHF.